The 30 T cell receptor beta chains reported below all come from one sample, sequenced in a study of cytomegalovirus exposure and HLA in healthy donors. In the PCR, 60 Vbeta and 13 Jbeta primers were used. Data came from immunoSEQ multiplex PCR; TCRdb stores just in-frame clones and leaves some out. The profile shows 180,000 or so clones, around 80% of them singletons. Sequencing was done on a sample of PBMCs. These receptors originate from a girl aged 5-17 years in good health and CMV-seropositive.

The rearrangement uses TRBV5-1 and TRBJ2-7; D is possibly TRBD1 (6 bases). V was cut by 0 bases and J by 5 bases, with 6 bases left in between. Per germline, CDR1 SGHRS and CDR2 YFSETQ. The CDR3 loop spans 12 amino acids. Here the CDR3 reads CASSLGQDEQYF. The CDR3 DNA sequence: TGCGCCAGCAGCTTGGGACAGGACGAGCAGTACTTC.

The chain joins TRBV19 to TRBJ2-7; 8 bases are shared with TRBD1. Germline CDR1 reads LNHDA; CDR2 reads SQIVND (reference sequence). The CDR3 length is 15 residues. The J segment lost 4 bases and the V segment lost 1 base, leaving 6 bases of the junction unmatched. The CDR3 loop reads CASSIAPQGAYEQYF. The CDR3 nucleotides are TGTGCCAGTAGTATAGCCCCCCAGGGGGCGTACGAGCAGTACTTC. Together with reference TRBV19 and TRBJ2-7, the CDR3 gives the full variable domain: DGGITQSPKYLFRKEGQNVTLSCEQNLNHDAMYWYRQDPGQGLRLIYYSQIVNDFQKGDIAEGYSVSREKKESFPLTVTSAQKNPTAFYLCASSIAPQGAYEQYFGPGTRLTVT.

V is TRBV27 and J is TRBJ2-5, with 7 bases fitting TRBD2. V was clipped by 5 bases and J by 4 bases; unmatched bases: 13. The germline CDR1 and CDR2 sequences are MNHEY and SMNVEV (reference sequence). This CDR3 has 16 amino acids. In DNA, the CDR3 is TGTGCCAGCAGTATGGTTGGGGGGAGGGCCATAGAGACCCAGTACTTC. Its translation: CASSMVGGRAIETQYF.

The chain joins TRBV15 to TRBJ2-5; 11 bases map to TRBD2. Trimming removed 1 base from V and 1 base from J; junction bases left unmatched: 5. The CDR3 is 17 amino acids. Germline CDR1 is LNHNV and CDR2 is YYDKDF (reference sequence). CDR3: CATSRVIGTSGQETQYF. The CDR3, as DNA: TGTGCCACCAGCAGAGTGATTGGGACTAGCGGCCAAGAGACCCAGTACTTC.

The chain is built from TRBV27 and TRBJ2-1; no clear D gene. The germline V and J ends were trimmed by 2 bases and 4 bases, with 15 bases remaining between them. CDR3 size: 16 residues. Germline V CDR1 and CDR2: MNHEY, SMNVEV (reference sequence). CDR3 loop: CASSLTAAERYNEQFF. The CDR3 nucleotides read TGTGCCAGCAGTTTAACGGCGGCTGAGAGATACAATGAGCAGTTCTTC.

The chain is built from TRBV11-2 and TRBJ1-5, with no clear D. The CDR3 extends over 14 amino acids. Germline V gene sequence: CDR1 SGHAT, CDR2 FQNNGV. Trimming pared 3 bases from V and 0 bases from J, leaving 6 bases between. The CDR3 DNA reads TGTGCCAGCAGCTTTGGCAGTAGCAATCAGCCCCAGCATTTT. Its translation: CASSFGSSNQPQHF.

This chain joins TRBV7-2 and TRBJ2-5; D perhaps matches TRBD1 (5 bases). Deletions cut 4 bases from V and 1 base from J, with 13 bases between. CDR3 length: 15 amino acids. Germline V lookup: CDR1 SGHTA, CDR2 FQGNSA. The CDR3 nucleotides are TGTGCCAGCAGCTACCAGGGTGGAGTCCAAGAGACCCAGTACTTC. It yields the protein CASSYQGGVQETQYF.

The V call is TRBV7-2, the J call TRBJ2-7, with D possibly matching TRBD1 (6 bases). CDR1 is SGHTA and CDR2 is FQGNSA in the germline V gene. The length of the CDR3 is 15 residues. Deletions cut 5 bases from V and 2 bases from J, with 16 bases between. The CDR3 nucleotides read TGTGCCAGCAGCCTGAAGACAGGCGTTACCTACGAGCAGTACTTC. Translation: CASSLKTGVTYEQYF. The variable domain in full, with the rest retrieved from reference TRBV7-2 and TRBJ2-7, is GAGVSQSPSNKVTEKGKDVELRCDPISGHTALYWYRQSLGQGLEFLIYFQGNSAPDKSGLPSDRFSAERTGGSVSTLTIQRTQQEDSAVYLCASSLKTGVTYEQYFGPGTRLTVT.

The chain employs TRBV4-1 and TRBJ1-5; 9 bases are a match to TRBD1. Per the germline V gene, CDR1 is MGHRA and CDR2 is YSYEKL. The CDR3 covers 16 residues. The V segment lost 1 base and the J segment 5 bases; nucleotides outside the gene matches: 6. CDR3 residues: CASSQADRGRDQPQHF. The CDR3 DNA is TGCGCCAGCAGCCAAGCCGACAGGGGGAGGGATCAGCCCCAGCATTTT.

J is TRBJ2-1 and V is TRBV30; 7 bases are a match to TRBD2. This CDR3 contains 18 residues. With 0 bases clipped from V and 2 bases from J, the junction kept 13 bases outside the gene matches. Looked up from germline, CDR1 is GTSNPN and CDR2 is SVGIG (reference sequence). For the CDR3, the DNA is TGTGCCTGGAGTGTACTACGGCCCGGGAGGATACCCTACAATGAGCAGTTCTTC. It codes for CAWSVLRPGRIPYNEQFF.

Comment on this clone: One junction end does not reproduce the germline sequence, and a read error may be involved. CDR3 region: CSSSLDTGAAFF. The CDR3 DNA reads TGTTCCAGCAGCTTAGATACAGGGGCAGCTTTCTTT. The V and J genes are TRBV7-9 and TRBJ1-1; TRBD1 aligns across 7 bases. Per the germline V gene, CDR1 is SEHNR and CDR2 is FQNEAQ (reference sequence). The CDR3 is 12 residues long.

The chain has TRBV6-5 and TRBJ2-7, with 11 bases lining up with TRBD1. CDR3 length equals 15 residues. V was clipped by 2 bases and J by 1 base; unmatched bases: 1. The germline gives CDR1 MNHEY, CDR2 SVGAGI. In DNA, the CDR3 is TGTGCCAGCAGTTACGGACAGGGGGCATCCTACGAGCAGTACTTC. It specifies CASSYGQGASYEQYF.

The chain couples TRBV18 to TRBJ2-5, with a possible D match to TRBD1 (5 bases). V lost 4 bases to trimming and J lost 5 bases, with 11 bases between them. The CDR3 extends over 13 amino acids. Germline V gives CDR1 KGHSH, CDR2 LQKENI. The CDR3 nucleotides are TGTGCCAGCTCACGACAAGGGGTGGAGACCCAGTACTTC. This translates into CASSRQGVETQYF.

The chain uses TRBV20-1 and TRBJ2-3, with D possibly matching TRBD2 (6 bases). The germline V gene encodes CDR1 DFQATT and CDR2 SNEGSKA (reference sequence). V was clipped by 6 bases and J by 8 bases, with 9 bases between them. The CDR3 is 10 amino acids. The DNA for the CDR3 is TGCAGTGCCCCGGAGGGTACGCAGTATTTT. Its translation is CSAPEGTQYF.

The chain employs TRBV7-6 and TRBJ2-2; no definite D call. The germline CDR1 and CDR2 sequences are SGHVS and FNYEAQ. The length of the CDR3 is 14 residues. The V and J ends lost 1 base and 1 base respectively, with 4 bases between them. The CDR3 bases are TGTGCCAGCAGCTTAGGAGGGAACACCGGGGAGCTGTTTTTT. Encoded protein: CASSLGGNTGELFF.

The chain employs TRBV5-1 and TRBJ1-2, with a possible D match to TRBD1 (5 bases). Germline V gives CDR1 SGHRS, CDR2 YFSETQ. V was pared by 5 bases and J by 5 bases, with 19 bases between. There are 15 residues in the CDR3. The CDR3 sequence is CASSSPDKSLYGYTF. Here the CDR3 DNA reads TGCGCCAGCAGTTCCCCGGACAAATCCCTATATGGCTACACCTTC. Full variable domain (remainder filled in from reference TRBV5-1 and TRBJ1-2): KAGVTQTPRYLIKTRGQQVTLSCSPISGHRSVSWYQQTPGQGLQFLFEYFSETQRNKGNFPGRFSGRQFSNSRSEMNVSTLELGDSALYLCASSSPDKSLYGYTFGSGTRLTVV.

The chain combines TRBV5-1 with TRBJ2-5; 7 bases map to TRBD2. The end of the DNA is better explained by TRBJ2-7, so the J call may be wrong. The CDR3 length is 14 residues. Per the germline V gene, CDR1 is SGHRS and CDR2 is YFSETQ. DNA of the CDR3: TGCGCCAGCGGGGAGGGGACTTACTCCTACGAGCAGTACTTC. It encodes CASGEGTYSYEQYF.

The CDR3 DNA reads as TGTGCCAGCAGTGACTCGATCGGAGGGGGGGAAGATACGCAGTATTTT. Protein: CASSDSIGGGEDTQYF. This chain joins TRBV6-4 and TRBJ2-3; D is perhaps TRBD2 (7 bases). The V end lost 0 bases, the J end lost 5 bases, and 15 bases lay between the germline ends. Germline V gene data show CDR1 as MRHNA and CDR2 as SNTAGT. There are 16 residues in the CDR3.

This clone has only one observation. V gene TRBV19 combines with J gene TRBJ1-5; D is possibly TRBD1 (5 bases). Germline assignment: CDR1 LNHDA and CDR2 SQIVND (reference sequence). V was shortened by 3 bases and J by 5 bases, with 14 bases between the two germline ends. The length of the CDR3 is 15 residues. The CDR3 nucleotides read TGTGCCAGTAGTATCCAGATGTTCAGGGATCAGCCCCAGCATTTT. Translation gives CASSIQMFRDQPQHF. Complete variable domain (other parts from reference TRBV19 and TRBJ1-5): DGGITQSPKYLFRKEGQNVTLSCEQNLNHDAMYWYRQDPGQGLRLIYYSQIVNDFQKGDIAEGYSVSREKKESFPLTVTSAQKNPTAFYLCASSIQMFRDQPQHFGDGTRLSIL.

The rearrangement joins TRBV11-2 to TRBJ2-2, with a tentative D call TRBD1 (5 bases). The CDR3 is 15 residues long. Germline-derived CDR1 and CDR2 are SGHAT and FQNNGV. Trimming removed 3 bases at V and 6 bases at J, with 14 bases between. The CDR3 coding sequence is TGTGCCAGCAGCTTCGGGCAGGGCAGCGCCGGGGAGCTGTTTTTT. Its protein product is CASSFGQGSAGELFF.

The rearrangement uses TRBV10-3 and TRBJ2-7; D remains ambiguous. The CDR3 covers 15 residues. V lost 8 bases and J 0 bases, leaving 17 bases between the germline ends. CDR1 and CDR2 from the germline V gene are ENHRY and SYGVKD. The CDR3: CAIGAVTASSYEQYF. DNA for the CDR3: TGTGCCATCGGTGCAGTGACCGCTAGCTCCTACGAGCAGTACTTC.

The chain has TRBV6-5 and TRBJ2-7; 7 bases are a match to TRBD2. The CDR3 is made up of 15 amino acids. Trimming removed 0 bases from V and 5 bases from J; junction bases left unmatched: 7. The germline CDR1 and CDR2 sequences are MNHEY and SVGAGI. The CDR3 DNA follows: TGTGCCAGCAGTTACTCGCTGAGGGGAGGGCACGAGCAGTACTTC. Translation: CASSYSLRGGHEQYF.

The chain links TRBV5-1 to TRBJ2-1; D not certain. From germline, CDR1 is SGHRS and CDR2 YFSETQ. The CDR3 length is 14 residues. The V end was cut by 5 bases, the J end by 3 bases, with 12 bases between. The CDR3 region has the DNA TGCGCCAGCAGTTCCGTGGGCAGCTACAATGAGCAGTTCTTC. This translates into CASSSVGSYNEQFF.

The rearrangement uses TRBV15 and TRBJ1-5; weak D call: TRBD1 (5 bases). CDR1 is LNHNV, CDR2 YYDKDF, per germline (reference sequence). The CDR3 spans 14 residues. Trimming removed 0 bases from V and 9 bases from J, with 12 bases in between. This CDR3 is CATSRDSRVPPQHF. CDR3 bases: TGTGCCACCAGCAGAGATTCCAGGGTTCCGCCCCAGCATTTT.

This chain connects TRBV7-3 to TRBJ2-5, with D possibly matching TRBD2 (7 bases). V lost 5 bases, J lost 5 bases, and 18 bases lay in between. The CDR3 runs 15 residues. Germline-derived CDR1 and CDR2 are SGHTA and FQGTGA. This CDR3 is CASSPWGGQVETQYF. DNA for the CDR3: TGTGCCAGCAGCCCATGGGGGGGACAAGTGGAGACCCAGTACTTC.

The V call is TRBV2, the J call TRBJ2-7, with a tentative D call TRBD1 (5 bases). The V gene lost 4 bases and the J gene lost 1 base, with 14 bases spanning the gap. Germline V gene sequence: CDR1 SNHLY, CDR2 FYNNEI. The CDR3 extends over 15 amino acids. The CDR3 DNA reads as TGTGCCAGCAGTGCCCTAGACAGCCTTTCCTACGAGCAGTACTTC. Protein sequence: CASSALDSLSYEQYF.

The rearrangement links TRBV5-4 to TRBJ2-7; possible D gene TRBD2, 6 bases. Germline V gene data show CDR1 as SGHNT and CDR2 as YYREEE (reference sequence). The V end was cut by 1 base, the J end by 2 bases, with 10 bases between. There are 14 residues in the CDR3. In DNA form, the CDR3 reads TGTGCCAGCAGCTTGAGGGGCGGGACCTACGAGCAGTACTTC. As protein: CASSLRGGTYEQYF.

This clone was seen only once. The chain combines TRBV19 with TRBJ2-7, with 9 nucleotides matching TRBD1. Looked up from germline, CDR1 is LNHDA and CDR2 is SQIVND (reference sequence). This CDR3 spans 14 amino acids. Germline trimming cut 10 bases from V and 3 bases from J; bases unmatched to any gene: 10. The CDR3 loop is CATSTGTGIYEQYF. For the CDR3, the DNA is TGTGCCACCTCCACCGGGACAGGGATCTACGAGCAGTACTTC.

V and J are TRBV18 and TRBJ1-5, with 7 bases lining up with TRBD1. CDR1 is KGHSH, CDR2 LQKENI, per germline. The CDR3 extends over 18 amino acids. V shed 2 bases and J 0 bases; nucleotides not matched to a gene: 10. CDR3 nucleotide sequence: TGTGCCAGCTCACCATCCGAAGGGGGGACAGTTAGCAATCAGCCCCAGCATTTT. Its protein product is CASSPSEGGTVSNQPQHF.

The chain is built from TRBV18 and TRBJ1-2; 8 bases line up with TRBD1. In germline, CDR1 is KGHSH, CDR2 LQKENI. CDR3 length: 15 residues. V dropped 4 bases and J dropped 4; count of bases not matched to a gene: 8. The CDR3 protein is CASSLTGQEIYGYTF. The CDR3 DNA is TGTGCCAGCTCACTTACGGGACAGGAAATCTATGGCTACACCTTC.